Included here is one T cell receptor (beta chain) sequence, with context. The data were produced by immunoSEQ multiplex PCR, yet TCRdb's version contains in-frame clones alone and is incomplete. This sample carries hundreds of thousands of clones, around three quarters of them seen once, and the ten largest clones take 1.5% to 2%. This record belongs to a study of shared clonotypes between healthy human individuals. The V end lost 1 base, the J end lost 3 bases, and 2 bases lay between the germline ends. Germline V gene lookup returns CDR1 SGHNT and CDR2 YYREEE (reference sequence). This CDR3 comprises 11 residues.

V usage is TRBV5-4 and J usage is TRBJ2-7; D remains ambiguous. This TCR derives from a woman aged 30 to 39 in good health. Sequenced input: memory CD4+ T cells sorted from blood. The subset denotes: CD45RA-negative fraction. The CDR3 sequence is CASSLNYEQYF. CDR3 nucleotide sequence: TGTGCCAGCAGCTTGAACTACGAGCAGTACTTC.